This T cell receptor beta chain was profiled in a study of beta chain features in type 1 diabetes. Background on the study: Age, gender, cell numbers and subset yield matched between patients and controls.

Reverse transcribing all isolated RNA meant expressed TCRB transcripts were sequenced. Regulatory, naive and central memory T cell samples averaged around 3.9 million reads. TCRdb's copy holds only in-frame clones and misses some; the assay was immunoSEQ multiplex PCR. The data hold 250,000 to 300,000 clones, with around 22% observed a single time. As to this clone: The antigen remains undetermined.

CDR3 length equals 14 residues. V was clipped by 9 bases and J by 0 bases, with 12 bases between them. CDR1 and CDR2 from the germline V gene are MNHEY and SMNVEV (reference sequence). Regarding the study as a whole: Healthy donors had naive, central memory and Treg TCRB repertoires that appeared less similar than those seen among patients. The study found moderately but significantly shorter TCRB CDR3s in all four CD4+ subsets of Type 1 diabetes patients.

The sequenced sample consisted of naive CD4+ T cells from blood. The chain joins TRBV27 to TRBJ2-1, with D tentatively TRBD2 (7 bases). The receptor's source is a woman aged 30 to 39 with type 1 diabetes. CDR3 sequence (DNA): TGTGCCAGTAAGCGGGGACACTCCTACAATGAGCAGTTCTTC. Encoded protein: CASKRGHSYNEQFF.